A selection of T cell receptor beta chains follows, all from one sample in a study of spatial heterogeneity in lung cancer. TCRdb reprocessed the 5' RACE reads with MiXCR, giving one entry per CDR3 protein. The table has about 6,000 distinct CDR3 sequences, roughly 15% seen once. The sequencing used lung tumor tissue, collected at surgery. Receptors were obtained from a male donor with early-stage non-small cell lung cancer. Both conserved end residues are part of each CDR3. The D gene is left open where the match is weak. A clone size is listed for some rows: how often the clone was seen (once, few, many), or a class if it is expanded.

v_gene: TRBV24-1; d_gene: .; j_gene: TRBJ2-1; abundance: .; CDR3nt: TGTGCCACCAGTGATCCCCGCGCTGGTCTTTACATCAATGAGCAGTTCTTC; CDR3aa: CATSDPRAGLYINEQFF
v_gene: TRBV18; d_gene: .; j_gene: TRBJ1-1; abundance: medium-sized; CDR3nt: TGTGCCAGCTCACCGACAGACCGGCTCACTGAAGCTTTCTTT; CDR3aa: CASSPTDRLTEAFF
v_gene: TRBV30; d_gene: .; j_gene: TRBJ1-2; abundance: medium-sized; CDR3nt: TGTGCCTGGAAAGCAACAGGACTAAACTATGGCTACACCTTC; CDR3aa: CAWKATGLNYGYTF
v_gene: TRBV7-6; d_gene: TRBD1; j_gene: TRBJ1-4; abundance: medium-sized; CDR3nt: TGTGCCAGCAGCTTGGGACAGAGTGCAACTAATGAAAAACTGTTTTTT; CDR3aa: CASSLGQSATNEKLFF
v_gene: TRBV29-1; d_gene: TRBD2; j_gene: TRBJ2-3; abundance: medium-sized; CDR3nt: TGCAGCGTTGAGGGTAGCGGGGGGCTCAGAGGTACGCAGTATTTT; CDR3aa: CSVEGSGGLRGTQYF
v_gene: TRBV28; d_gene: .; j_gene: TRBJ2-5; abundance: many; CDR3nt: TGTGCCAGCAGTTTAGGCCCCTCTCCACAAGAGACCCAGTACTTC; CDR3aa: CASSLGPSPQETQYF
v_gene: TRBV13; d_gene: TRBD2; j_gene: TRBJ2-3; abundance: many; CDR3nt: TGTGCCAGCAGCCAAAGACTAGCGGGAGGGATCACAGATACGCAGTATTTT; CDR3aa: CASSQRLAGGITDTQYF
v_gene: TRBV5-1; d_gene: .; j_gene: TRBJ2-1; abundance: medium-sized; CDR3nt: TGCGCCAGCAGCAAAGCCGGGGGCGGTGAGCAGTTCTTC; CDR3aa: CASSKAGGGEQFF
v_gene: TRBV25-1; d_gene: .; j_gene: TRBJ2-2; abundance: medium-sized; CDR3nt: TGTGCCAGCAGTGCCCTTCAATTCACCGGGGAGCTGTTTTTT; CDR3aa: CASSALQFTGELFF
v_gene: TRBV6-2/TRBV6-3; d_gene: TRBD2; j_gene: TRBJ2-2; abundance: medium-sized; CDR3nt: TGTGCCAGCAGTTTTGGACTAGCGGGACCCGGGGAGCTGTTTTTT; CDR3aa: CASSFGLAGPGELFF
v_gene: TRBV20-1; d_gene: .; j_gene: TRBJ1-1; abundance: medium-sized; CDR3nt: TGCAGTGCCAACCCCTCGTTGGCTGAAGCTTTCTTT; CDR3aa: CSANPSLAEAFF
v_gene: TRBV12-3/TRBV12-4; d_gene: TRBD2; j_gene: TRBJ2-5; abundance: medium-sized; CDR3nt: TGTGCCAGCAGTCGTAGCGGGAGGGCGTACCAAGAGACCCAGTACTTC; CDR3aa: CASSRSGRAYQETQYF
v_gene: TRBV29-1; d_gene: .; j_gene: TRBJ1-2; abundance: few; CDR3nt: TGCAGCGTTGAAGAGGCACCTAACTATGGCTACACCTTC; CDR3aa: CSVEEAPNYGYTF
v_gene: TRBV20-1; d_gene: TRBD1; j_gene: TRBJ1-4; abundance: medium-sized; CDR3nt: TGCAGTGTCCGGGACAGGGGGCTCGGTGAAAAACTGTTTTTT; CDR3aa: CSVRDRGLGEKLFF